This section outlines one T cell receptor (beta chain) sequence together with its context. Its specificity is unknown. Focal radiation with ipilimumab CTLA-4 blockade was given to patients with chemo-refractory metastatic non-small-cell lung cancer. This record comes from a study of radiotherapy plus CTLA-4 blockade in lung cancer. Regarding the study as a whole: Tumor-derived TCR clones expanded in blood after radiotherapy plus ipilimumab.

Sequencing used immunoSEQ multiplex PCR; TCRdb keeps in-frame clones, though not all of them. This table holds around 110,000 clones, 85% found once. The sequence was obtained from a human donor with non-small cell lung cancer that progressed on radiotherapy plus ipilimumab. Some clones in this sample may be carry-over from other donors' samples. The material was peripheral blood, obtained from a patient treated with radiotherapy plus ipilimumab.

CDR3 sequence (DNA): TGTGCCAGCATTTCATCTACTGAAGCTTTCTTT. Amino acid sequence: CASISSTEAFF. The gene calls are TRBV6-1 and TRBJ1-1; no firm D call. The CDR3 is made up of 11 amino acids. Germline lookup yields CDR1 MNHNS and CDR2 SASEGT. The ends were cut back, 7 bases at V and 5 bases at J, with 8 bases in the middle.